Following are 16 T cell receptor beta chains from one sample sequenced in a study of T cells in Graves' hyperthyroidism and ophthalmopathy. From RNA transcripts, TCR beta CDR3 regions were amplified. With the HTBI primer set, the TCR CDR3 went through a first round of RT-PCR. In TCRdb, the multiplex PCR reads were re-called with MiXCR into one record per CDR3 protein. The table has over 300,000 distinct CDR3 sequences, over 11% seen once. The sequencing sample was made of blood. The receptors originated from a woman aged 60-70 years with Graves' hyperthyroidism.

About this clonotype: This is likely a read error, given that the CDR3 carries no conserved phenylalanine or tryptophan at its end. The rearrangement links TRBV12-3 or TRBV12-4 to TRBJ2-1; perhaps TRBD1 as D (6 bases). V lost 6 bases, J lost 4 bases, and 10 bases lay in between. The CDR3 sequence is 13 residues long. For the CDR3, the DNA is TGTGCCAGCAGGACGGACAGTTACAATGAGCAGTTCATC. The encoded protein is CASRTDSYNEQFI.

This clonotype has ten or more counts. V gene TRBV5-1 combines with J gene TRBJ2-5; TRBD1 might be the D (5 bases). The V gene's germline CDR1 is SGHRS and CDR2 YFSETQ. V gave up 1 base and J gave up 11 bases, with 12 bases separating them. The CDR3 totals 12 residues. The CDR3 sequence is CASSLSDTQQYF. Written as DNA, the CDR3 is TGCGCCAGCAGCTTGTCGGACACCCAACAGTACTTC.

This clonotype has at least ten counts. This chain joins TRBV20-1 and TRBJ2-3, with D maybe TRBD2 (6 bases). CDR1 DFQATT and CDR2 SNEGSKA come from the germline V gene (reference sequence). The V end lost 2 bases, the J end lost 9 bases, and 18 bases lay between the germline ends. This CDR3 is 14 amino acids long. CDR3 sequence: CSARREFGSITQYF. CDR3 coding DNA: TGCAGTGCTAGAAGGGAATTCGGGAGCATCACGCAGTATTTT.

This clonotype has at least ten counts. The V gene is TRBV12-3 or TRBV12-4, the J gene TRBJ2-3; D is unclear. The V and J ends lost 5 bases and 3 bases respectively, with 6 bases between them. CDR3 size: 12 residues. DNA of the CDR3: TGTGCCAGCAGTGCTGAAACAGATACGCAGTATTTT. It encodes CASSAETDTQYF.

In its sample, this clonotype was seen many times. The genes are TRBV7-9 and TRBJ2-7, with a possible D match to TRBD2 (7 bases). There are 16 residues in the CDR3. The ends were cut back, 1 base at V and 0 bases at J, with 13 bases in the middle. Germline V gene lookup returns CDR1 SEHNR and CDR2 FQNEAQ (reference sequence). DNA for the CDR3: TGTGCCAGCAGCTTAGGGGGGCCTAGCGGCTCCTACGAGCAGTACTTC. It specifies CASSLGGPSGSYEQYF.

In this sample, this clonotype turned up many times. The chain has TRBV15 and TRBJ2-7; the match to TRBD2 covers 8 bases. Germline assignment: CDR1 LNHNV and CDR2 YYDKDF (reference sequence). The CDR3 sequence is 14 residues long. V lost 8 bases and J lost 2; bases outside the gene matches: 8. The CDR3 coding sequence is TGTGCCACCTCCCCGGGACTAGTCCCCTACGAGCAGTACTTC. This sequence encodes CATSPGLVPYEQYF.

This clonotype was counted ten times or more. The rearrangement uses TRBV11-2 and TRBJ2-3, with D maybe TRBD2 (6 bases). The germline V gene has CDR1 SGHAT and CDR2 FQNNGV. With 3 bases removed from V and 2 bases from J, the gap between germline ends came to 15 bases. This CDR3 is built from 16 residues. The CDR3 DNA reads as TGTGCCAGCAGCTTCGGTGCGGGATTTAACACAGATACGCAGTATTTT. Its protein product is CASSFGAGFNTDTQYF. Looking up the rest from reference TRBV11-2 and TRBJ2-3 gives the full variable domain: EAGVAQSPRYKIIEKRQSVAFWCNPISGHATLYWYQQILGQGPKLLIQFQNNGVVDDSQLPKDRFSAERLKGVDSTLKIQPAKLEDSAVYLCASSFGAGFNTDTQYFGPGTRLTVL.

This clonotype was seen at least ten times. This chain uses TRBV7-9 with TRBJ2-3; D gene ambiguous. Trimming stripped 2 bases from V and 0 bases from J, with 12 bases between. In germline, CDR1 is SEHNR, CDR2 FQNEAQ (reference sequence). The CDR3 length is 16 residues. This CDR3 is CASSLSGITSTDTQYF. CDR3 in DNA: TGTGCCAGCAGCTTAAGTGGGATCACTAGCACAGATACGCAGTATTTT. The entire variable domain, with the rest obtained from reference TRBV7-9 and TRBJ2-3, is as follows: DTGVSQNPRHKITKRGQNVTFRCDPISEHNRLYWYRQTLGQGPEFLTYFQNEAQLEKSRLLSDRFSAERPKGSFSTLEIQRTEQGDSAMYLCASSLSGITSTDTQYFGPGTRLTVL.

This clonotype was detected many times. The CDR3 DNA reads TGTGCCAGCCTAGCGGGAGGGTCCGGGGAGCTGTTTTTT. Translation gives CASLAGGSGELFF. The chain recombines TRBV2 with TRBJ2-2; 12 bases fit TRBD2. CDR3 length: 13 residues. V was clipped by 8 bases and J by 6 bases; unmatched bases: 1. Looked up from germline, CDR1 is SNHLY and CDR2 is FYNNEI.

This clonotype showed up many times. The chain has TRBV10-3 and TRBJ2-7; tentative D call: TRBD2 (6 bases). V shed 6 bases and J shed 6 bases, with 15 bases lying between them. This CDR3 region has 13 residues. Germline V gene data show CDR1 as ENHRY and CDR2 as SYGVKD. The CDR3 here is CAIRLGGLSEQYF. CDR3 DNA sequence: TGTGCCATCAGGTTGGGGGGTCTTTCCGAGCAGTACTTC.

This clonotype was found many times. The rearrangement joins TRBV24-1 to TRBJ1-2; D call uncertain. Trimming took off 3 bases at V and 3 bases at J, with 7 bases between the two ends. Germline CDR1 is KGHDR and CDR2 is SFDVKD. This CDR3 contains 13 residues. The CDR3 loop reads CATSDELYYGYTF. CDR3 DNA: TGTGCCACCAGTGATGAACTATACTATGGCTACACCTTC.

This chain connects TRBV24-1 to TRBJ2-5, with 8 bases that match TRBD1. Germline V CDR1 and CDR2: KGHDR, SFDVKD. CDR3 length: 14 residues. V dropped 2 bases and J dropped 5; count of bases not matched to a gene: 3. The CDR3 spells CATSDSGGAETQYF. CDR3 DNA: TGTGCCACCAGTGATTCAGGGGGCGCGGAGACCCAGTACTTC.

The V call is TRBV12-5, the J call TRBJ2-7; D may be TRBD2 (6 bases). V shed 1 base and J shed 1 base, with 11 bases lying between them. Germline values: CDR1 LGHNT, CDR2 FRNRAP. The CDR3 runs to 15 residues. CDR3 DNA sequence: TGTGCTAGTGGTTTGGGGGGGGTTCTGTCCTACGAGCAGTACTTC. It translates to CASGLGGVLSYEQYF.

J is TRBJ1-5 and V is TRBV28, with 7 bases aligning to TRBD1. The V and J ends lost 7 bases and 1 base, in that order; junction bases with no gene match: 7. The CDR3 totals 15 residues. Per the germline V gene, CDR1 is MDHEN and CDR2 is SYDVKM. CDR3 nucleotide sequence: TGTGCCAGCAACTCGCCGACAGGGAGCAATCAGCCCCAGCATTTT. It translates to CASNSPTGSNQPQHF.

This clonotype showed up many times. The rearrangement links TRBV12-3 or TRBV12-4 to TRBJ1-5, with D unclear. The ends were cut back, 4 bases at V and 5 bases at J, with 18 bases in the middle. CDR3 length: 16 amino acids. The CDR3 protein is CASSSAGGFIDQPQHF. CDR3 DNA sequence: TGTGCCAGCAGTTCGGCCGGAGGGTTTATCGATCAGCCCCAGCATTTT.

This clonotype was seen repeatedly, ten times or more. The rearrangement uses TRBV6-1 and TRBJ1-2, with 12 bases matching TRBD1. The trim removed 7 bases at V and 4 bases at J, leaving 19 bases unmatched. The V gene's germline CDR1 is MNHNS and CDR2 SASEGT. This CDR3 contains 19 residues. CDR3 coding DNA: TGTGCCAGCAAGTCCTCATCCGGGACAGGGGGCGACTGGAGCTATGGCTACACCTTC. Translation gives CASKSSSGTGGDWSYGYTF.